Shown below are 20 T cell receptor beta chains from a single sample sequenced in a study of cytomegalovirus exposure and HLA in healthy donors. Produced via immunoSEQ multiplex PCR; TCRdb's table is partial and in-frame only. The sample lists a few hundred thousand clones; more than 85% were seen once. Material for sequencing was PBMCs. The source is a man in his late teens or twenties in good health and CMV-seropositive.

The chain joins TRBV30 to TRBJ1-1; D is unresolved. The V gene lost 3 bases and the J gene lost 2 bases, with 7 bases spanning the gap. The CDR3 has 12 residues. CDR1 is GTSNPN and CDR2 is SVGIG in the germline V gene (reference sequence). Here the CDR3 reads CAWSRRNTEAFF. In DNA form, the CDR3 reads TGTGCCTGGAGCAGGCGAAACACTGAAGCTTTCTTT.

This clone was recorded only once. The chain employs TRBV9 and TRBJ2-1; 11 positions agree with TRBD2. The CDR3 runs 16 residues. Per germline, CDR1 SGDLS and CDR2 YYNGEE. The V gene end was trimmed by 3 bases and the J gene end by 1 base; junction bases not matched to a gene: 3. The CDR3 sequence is CASSGSGRGSYNEQFF. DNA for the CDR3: TGTGCCAGCAGCGGTAGCGGGAGGGGATCCTACAATGAGCAGTTCTTC.

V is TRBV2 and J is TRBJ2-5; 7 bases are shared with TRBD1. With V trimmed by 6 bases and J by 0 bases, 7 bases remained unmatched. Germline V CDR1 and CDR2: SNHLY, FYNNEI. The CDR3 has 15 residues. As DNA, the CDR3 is TGTGCCAGCAGCCCCGGGACAGAAAACCAAGAGACCCAGTACTTC. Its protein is CASSPGTENQETQYF.

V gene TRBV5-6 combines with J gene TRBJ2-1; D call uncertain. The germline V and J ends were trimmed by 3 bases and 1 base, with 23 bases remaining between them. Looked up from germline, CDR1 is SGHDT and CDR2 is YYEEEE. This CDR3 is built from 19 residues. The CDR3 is CASSSAVRLLIGSYNEQFF. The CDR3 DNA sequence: TGTGCCAGCAGCTCGGCCGTGCGGCTACTTATCGGGTCCTACAATGAGCAGTTCTTC.

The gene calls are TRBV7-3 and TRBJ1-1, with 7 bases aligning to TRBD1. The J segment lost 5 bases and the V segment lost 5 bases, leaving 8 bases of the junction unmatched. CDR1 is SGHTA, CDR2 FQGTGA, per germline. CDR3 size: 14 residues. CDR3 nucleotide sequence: TGTGCCAGCAGCCTCAGGGGGGACGGAACTGAAGCTTTCTTT. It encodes CASSLRGDGTEAFF. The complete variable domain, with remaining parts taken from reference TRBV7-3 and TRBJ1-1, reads GAGVSQTPSNKVTEKGKYVELRCDPISGHTALYWYRQSLGQGPEFLIYFQGTGAADDSGLPNDRFFAVRPEGSVSTLKIQRTERGDSAVYLCASSLRGDGTEAFFGQGTRLTVV.

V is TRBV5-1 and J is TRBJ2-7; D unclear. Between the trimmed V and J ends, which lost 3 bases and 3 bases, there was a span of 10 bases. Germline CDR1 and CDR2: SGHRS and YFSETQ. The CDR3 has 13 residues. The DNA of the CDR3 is TGCGCCAGCAGCTCCGGGCCGTACTACGAGCAGTACTTC. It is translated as CASSSGPYYEQYF.

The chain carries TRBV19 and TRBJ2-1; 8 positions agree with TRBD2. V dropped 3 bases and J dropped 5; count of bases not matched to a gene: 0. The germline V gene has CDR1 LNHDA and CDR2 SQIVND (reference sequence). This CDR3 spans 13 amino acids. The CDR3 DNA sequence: TGTGCCAGTAGTATGGGACTAGACAATGAGCAGTTCTTC. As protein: CASSMGLDNEQFF.

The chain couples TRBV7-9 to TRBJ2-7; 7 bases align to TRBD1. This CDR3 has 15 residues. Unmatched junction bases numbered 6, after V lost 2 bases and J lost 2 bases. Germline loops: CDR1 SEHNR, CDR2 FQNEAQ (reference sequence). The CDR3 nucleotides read TGTGCCAGCAGCTTATTTGGGACAGACACCTACGAGCAGTACTTC. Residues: CASSLFGTDTYEQYF.

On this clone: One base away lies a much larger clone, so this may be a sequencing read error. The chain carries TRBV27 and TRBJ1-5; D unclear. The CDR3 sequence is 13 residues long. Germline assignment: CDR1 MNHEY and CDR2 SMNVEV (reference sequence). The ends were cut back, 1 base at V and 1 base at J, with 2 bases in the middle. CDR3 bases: TGTGCCAGCAGTTTATGGAGCAATCAGCCCCAGCATTTT. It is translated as CASSLWSNQPQHF.

CDR3 coding DNA: TGTGCCAGCAGTTACTCGCACGAGCAGTACTTC. Residues: CASSYSHEQYF. V and J are TRBV6-6 and TRBJ2-7; the D is unclear. The CDR3 sequence is 11 residues long. The V end was cut by 0 bases, the J end by 5 bases, with 2 bases between. The germline CDR1 and CDR2 sequences are MNHNY and SVGAGI (reference sequence).

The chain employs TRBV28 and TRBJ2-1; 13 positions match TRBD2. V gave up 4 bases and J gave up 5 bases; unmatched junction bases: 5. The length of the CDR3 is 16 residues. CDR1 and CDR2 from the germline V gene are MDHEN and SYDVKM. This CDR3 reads CASSSIGLAGDNEQFF. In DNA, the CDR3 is TGTGCCAGCAGTTCAATAGGACTAGCGGGGGACAATGAGCAGTTCTTC.

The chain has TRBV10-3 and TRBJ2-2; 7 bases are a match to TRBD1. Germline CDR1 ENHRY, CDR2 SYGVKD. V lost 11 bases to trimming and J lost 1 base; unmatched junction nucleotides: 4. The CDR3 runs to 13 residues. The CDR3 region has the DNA TGTGCCGTCCGACAGGGGAACACCGGGGAGCTGTTTTTT. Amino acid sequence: CAVRQGNTGELFF.

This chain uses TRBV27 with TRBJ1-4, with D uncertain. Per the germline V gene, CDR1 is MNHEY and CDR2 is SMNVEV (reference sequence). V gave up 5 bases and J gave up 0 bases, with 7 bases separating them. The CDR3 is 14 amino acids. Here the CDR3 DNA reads TGTGCCAGCAGTCAGAAAACAACTAATGAAAAACTGTTTTTT. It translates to CASSQKTTNEKLFF.

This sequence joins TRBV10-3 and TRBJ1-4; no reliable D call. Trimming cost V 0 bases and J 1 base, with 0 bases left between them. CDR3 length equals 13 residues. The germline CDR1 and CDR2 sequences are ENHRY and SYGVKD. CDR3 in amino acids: CAISESTNEKLFF. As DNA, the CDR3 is TGTGCCATCAGTGAGTCAACTAATGAAAAACTGTTTTTT.

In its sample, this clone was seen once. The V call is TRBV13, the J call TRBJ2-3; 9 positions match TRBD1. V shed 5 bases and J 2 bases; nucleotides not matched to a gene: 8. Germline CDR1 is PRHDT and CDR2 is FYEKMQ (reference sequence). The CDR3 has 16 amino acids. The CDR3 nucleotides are TGTGCCAGCAGCGACCGGGACAGGGATCACACAGATACGCAGTATTTT. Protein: CASSDRDRDHTDTQYF.

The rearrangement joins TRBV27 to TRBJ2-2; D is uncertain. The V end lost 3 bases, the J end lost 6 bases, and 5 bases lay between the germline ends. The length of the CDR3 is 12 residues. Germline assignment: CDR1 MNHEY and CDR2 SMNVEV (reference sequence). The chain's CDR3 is CASSFISGELFF. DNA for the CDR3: TGTGCCAGCAGTTTTATATCCGGGGAGCTGTTTTTT.

In DNA, the CDR3 is TGTGCCAGCCTCGGGAGGACTCAATATGGCTACACCTTC. Translated: CASLGRTQYGYTF. This chain uses TRBV2 with TRBJ1-2; D ambiguous. The germline V gene has CDR1 SNHLY and CDR2 FYNNEI. V was cut by 8 bases and J by 5 bases, with 15 bases left in between. The CDR3 loop spans 13 amino acids.

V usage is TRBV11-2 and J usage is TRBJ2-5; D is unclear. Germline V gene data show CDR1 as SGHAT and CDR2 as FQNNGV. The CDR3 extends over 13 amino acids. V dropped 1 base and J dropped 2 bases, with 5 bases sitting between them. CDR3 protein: CASSLVGQETQYF. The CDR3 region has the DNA TGTGCCAGCAGCTTAGTGGGGCAAGAGACCCAGTACTTC.

Here the CDR3 reads CASSYLGGQETQYF. CDR3 bases: TGTGCCAGCAGTTACTTAGGGGGCCAAGAGACCCAGTACTTC. The rearrangement joins TRBV6-5 to TRBJ2-5, with D maybe TRBD1 (6 bases). Germline V gene data show CDR1 as MNHEY and CDR2 as SVGAGI. CDR3 length: 14 amino acids. V gave up 1 base and J gave up 1 base, with 7 bases separating them.

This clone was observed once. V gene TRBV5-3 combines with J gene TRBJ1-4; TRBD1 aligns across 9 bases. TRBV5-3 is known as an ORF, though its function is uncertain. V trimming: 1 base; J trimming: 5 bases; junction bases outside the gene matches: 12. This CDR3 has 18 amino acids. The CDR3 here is CARSLNGTDGTGNEKLFF. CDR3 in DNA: TGTGCCAGAAGCTTGAATGGGACTGACGGGACAGGGAATGAAAAACTGTTTTTT.